One and the same sample provided the 23 T cell receptor beta chains below, sequenced in a study of T cell repertoires in cytomegalovirus infection. Using its own MiXCR run on the reads, TCRdb lists one record per CDR3 protein. The sample includes around 430,000 distinct CDR3 sequences, approximately 42% seen only once; the top ten take 43%. Their antigen targets remain unknown. Material: cultured PBMCs, obtained from culture after CMV antigen stimulation. The receptors were sampled from a human donor in good health (CMV status not recorded). Some clones in this sample may be carry-over from other donors' samples.

The chain employs TRBV19 and TRBJ1-5, with D perhaps TRBD1 (5 bases). The CDR3 covers 14 residues. Germline assignment: CDR1 LNHDA and CDR2 SQIVND (reference sequence). V lost 8 bases and J 3 bases, leaving 14 bases between the germline ends. Written as DNA, the CDR3 is TGTGCCAGTTGGGGGTTTTTAGACAATCAGCCCCAGCATTTT. Translation gives CASWGFLDNQPQHF.

The chain employs TRBV10-3 and TRBJ2-3; TRBD1 matches 9 bases. Unmatched junction bases numbered 7, after V lost 6 bases and J lost 0 bases. This CDR3 contains 16 residues. The germline V gene encodes CDR1 ENHRY and CDR2 SYGVKD. The CDR3 DNA is TGTGCCATCAGGAAGGGACAGGGAGTGAGCACAGATACGCAGTATTTT. The encoded protein is CAIRKGQGVSTDTQYF.

This clonotype was observed a handful of times. The chain couples TRBV7-9 to TRBJ1-2; no firm D call. This CDR3 spans 16 amino acids. V dropped 1 base and J dropped 8 bases, with 20 bases sitting between them. Germline V CDR1 and CDR2: SEHNR, FQNEAQ (reference sequence). CDR3 coding DNA: TGTGCCAGCAGCTTAGGACGTTACCGAAAACGCGAAGGCTACACCTTC. This codes for CASSLGRYRKREGYTF. The full variable domain, with the rest looked up from reference TRBV7-9 and TRBJ1-2, is DTGVSQNPRHKITKRGQNVTFRCDPISEHNRLYWYRQTLGQGPEFLTYFQNEAQLEKSRLLSDRFSAERPKGSFSTLEIQRTEQGDSAMYLCASSLGRYRKREGYTFGSGTRLTVV.

V gene TRBV20-1 combines with J gene TRBJ2-2, with TRBD1 matching over 10 bases. This CDR3 spans 14 amino acids. The V gene end was trimmed by 6 bases and the J gene end by 10 bases; junction bases not matched to a gene: 11. The germline gives CDR1 DFQATT, CDR2 SNEGSKA (reference sequence). CDR3 in amino acids: CSAGDRGSAVELFF. CDR3 sequence (DNA): TGCAGTGCGGGGGACAGGGGATCTGCCGTGGAGCTGTTTTTT.

This clonotype was recorded once. The CDR3 here is CAWRSGRSYNEQFF. DNA of the CDR3: TGTGCCTGGAGGTCGGGTAGGTCGTACAATGAGCAGTTCTTC. The chain has TRBV30 and TRBJ2-1; D remains unclear. Trimming pared 3 bases from V and 4 bases from J, leaving 13 bases between. In germline, CDR1 is GTSNPN, CDR2 SVGIG (reference sequence). The CDR3 is 14 amino acids.

The chain links TRBV5-6 to TRBJ1-1; D is unresolved. V was shortened by 2 bases and J by 5 bases, with 25 bases between the two germline ends. Looked up from germline, CDR1 is SGHDT and CDR2 is YYEEEE. The CDR3 consists of 18 residues. CDR3 protein: CASSFPRQGPRVGTEAFF. For the CDR3, the DNA is TGTGCCAGCAGCTTTCCCCGCCAAGGTCCCCGGGTCGGAACTGAAGCTTTCTTT.

This rearrangement joins TRBV2 to TRBJ2-5, with 8 bases that match TRBD1. J lost 1 base, V lost 5 bases, and 6 bases had no gene match. Germline CDR1 reads SNHLY; CDR2 reads FYNNEI. There are 15 residues in the CDR3. CDR3 residues: CASSKQGELQETQYF. DNA for the CDR3: TGTGCCAGCAGTAAACAGGGGGAACTCCAAGAGACCCAGTACTTC.

This clonotype was picked up many times. This sequence joins TRBV7-2 and TRBJ2-3; maybe TRBD1 (6 bases). Germline CDR1 and CDR2: SGHTA and FQGNSA. The CDR3 is 18 residues long. V dropped 3 bases and J dropped 5 bases, with 24 bases sitting between them. This CDR3 reads CASSFNHFRGERKDTQYF. Written as DNA, the CDR3 is TGTGCCAGCAGCTTCAACCATTTCAGGGGAGAAAGGAAAGATACGCAGTATTTT.

A single count supports this clonotype. V gene TRBV4-2 combines with J gene TRBJ1-3; D gene unclear. With 10 bases removed from V and 0 bases from J, the gap between germline ends came to 16 bases. CDR3 length equals 15 residues. Germline CDR1 is LGHNA and CDR2 is YNFKEQ. CDR3 sequence reads: CATGNWAGSGNTIYF. The CDR3 DNA sequence: TGTGCCACCGGCAATTGGGCAGGCTCTGGAAACACCATATATTTT.

The CDR3: CASTGTGEAGWDTQYF. In DNA form, the CDR3 reads TGTGCCAGCACAGGGACAGGCGAGGCTGGCTGGGATACGCAGTATTTT. This rearrangement joins TRBV12-3 or TRBV12-4 to TRBJ2-3; TRBD1 aligns across 8 bases. V shed 7 bases and J 6 bases; nucleotides not matched to a gene: 15. The CDR3 length is 16 residues.

The V gene is TRBV7-2, the J gene TRBJ2-3; D not resolved. Germline assignment: CDR1 SGHTA and CDR2 FQGNSA. This CDR3 region has 14 residues. V lost 5 bases to trimming and J lost 3 bases, with 12 bases between them. The DNA for the CDR3 is TGTGCCAGCAGCCCCGATAGGGTAACAGATACGCAGTATTTT. Protein product: CASSPDRVTDTQYF. Looking up the rest from reference TRBV7-2 and TRBJ2-3 gives the full variable domain: GAGVSQSPSNKVTEKGKDVELRCDPISGHTALYWYRQSLGQGLEFLIYFQGNSAPDKSGLPSDRFSAERTGGSVSTLTIQRTQQEDSAVYLCASSPDRVTDTQYFGPGTRLTVL.

This sequence joins TRBV7-2 and TRBJ1-2; the D is unclear. The germline V and J ends were trimmed by 0 bases and 4 bases, with 12 bases remaining between them. CDR1 and CDR2 from the germline V gene are SGHTA and FQGNSA. CDR3 length equals 15 residues. The CDR3 loop is CASSLAPVSFYGYTF. The CDR3 coding sequence is TGTGCCAGCAGCTTAGCGCCGGTCAGTTTCTATGGCTACACCTTC.

V usage is TRBV24-1 and J usage is TRBJ2-3; 8 nucleotides agree with TRBD1. Trimming at V came to 4 bases and at J to 4 bases, leaving 6 bases not matched to a gene. The CDR3 is made up of 15 amino acids. Germline CDR1 KGHDR, CDR2 SFDVKD. In DNA, the CDR3 is TGTGCCACCAGTGACCGGACAGGGTACTCAGATACGCAGTATTTT. It codes for CATSDRTGYSDTQYF.

In this sample, this clonotype turned up once. The chain employs TRBV24-1 and TRBJ1-5, with D perhaps matching TRBD1 (5 bases). Germline CDR1 reads KGHDR; CDR2 reads SFDVKD. V was pared by 2 bases and J by 5 bases, with 12 bases between. The CDR3 length is 15 residues. CDR3 coding DNA: TGTGCCACCAGTGATTCCCGACAGCCCTATCAGCCCCAGCATTTT. Its protein is CATSDSRQPYQPQHF.

This sequence joins TRBV7-2 and TRBJ2-5; 7 nucleotides align to TRBD2. The germline gives CDR1 SGHTA, CDR2 FQGNSA. V was clipped by 5 bases and J by 2 bases; unmatched bases: 5. CDR3 size: 14 residues. CDR3 bases: TGTGCCAGCAGCCCATTACTAGCGCAAGAGACCCAGTACTTC. Translated: CASSPLLAQETQYF. The complete variable domain, with remaining parts taken from reference TRBV7-2 and TRBJ2-5, reads GAGVSQSPSNKVTEKGKDVELRCDPISGHTALYWYRQSLGQGLEFLIYFQGNSAPDKSGLPSDRFSAERTGGSVSTLTIQRTQQEDSAVYLCASSPLLAQETQYFGPGTRLLVL.

Regarding this clonotype: A junction boundary mismatches the germline segment, possibly from a read error. This rearrangement joins TRBV5-3 to TRBJ1-2; D is unresolved. TRBV5-3 falls under the ORF class, with uncertain function. This CDR3 comprises 14 residues. The CDR3 DNA follows: TGTGCCAGCAGCTTGAGGCTCATCGACTATGGCTACACCTTC. Amino acid sequence: CASSLRLIDYGYTF.

The chain combines TRBV6-1 with TRBJ1-4; unclear D gene. The V end was cut by 5 bases, the J end by 2 bases, with 18 bases between. Germline lookup yields CDR1 MNHNS and CDR2 SASEGT. The CDR3 extends over 17 amino acids. This CDR3 reads CASSKPAGRGTNEKLFF. The CDR3 nucleotides read TGTGCCAGCAGTAAACCGGCCGGGCGGGGTACTAATGAAAAACTGTTTTTT.

This sequence joins TRBV7-2 and TRBJ2-4; D perhaps matches TRBD1 (6 bases). V was clipped by 5 bases and J by 5 bases, with 13 bases between them. Germline lookup yields CDR1 SGHTA and CDR2 FQGNSA. The CDR3 loop spans 14 amino acids. This CDR3 is CASSRGGPQNIQYF. The CDR3 DNA is TGTGCCAGCAGCCGAGGGGGTCCCCAAAACATTCAGTACTTC.

This clonotype has just a few counts. CDR3 DNA sequence: TGCGCCAGCAGCCAACGAACGATGGGTGAGCAGTTCTTC. Translating gives CASSQRTMGEQFF. The chain combines TRBV4-1 with TRBJ2-1; the D is unclear. The CDR3 covers 13 residues. The V end lost 2 bases, the J end lost 9 bases, and 11 bases lay between the germline ends. Germline CDR1 and CDR2: MGHRA and YSYEKL.

The chain is built from TRBV7-9 and TRBJ2-4, with 10 bases identical to TRBD1. V lost 5 bases and J lost 10; bases outside the gene matches: 8. The germline V gene encodes CDR1 SEHNR and CDR2 FQNEAQ (reference sequence). CDR3 length: 14 residues. This chain's CDR3 is CASSTPGQGRIQYF. CDR3 DNA sequence: TGTGCCAGCAGCACTCCGGGACAGGGGAGGATTCAGTACTTC.

J is TRBJ2-5 and V is TRBV7-8; D is ambiguous. The CDR3 has 12 residues. V was pared by 5 bases and J by 8 bases, with 12 bases between. CDR1 and CDR2 from the germline V gene are SGHVS and FQNEAQ. CDR3 in DNA: TGTGCCAGCAGCGACGACCTGATCACCCAGTACTTC. Encoded protein: CASSDDLITQYF.

This chain joins TRBV2 and TRBJ1-4; TRBD1 agrees at 9 bases. The trim removed 2 bases at V and 2 bases at J, leaving 9 bases unmatched. From germline, CDR1 is SNHLY and CDR2 FYNNEI. This CDR3 region has 18 residues. Written as DNA, the CDR3 is TGTGCCAGCAGTGAACAGCTTACAGGGGGCCTGACTAATGAAAAACTGTTTTTT. Amino acid sequence: CASSEQLTGGLTNEKLFF.

The rearrangement joins TRBV7-6 to TRBJ1-4; unclear D gene. Looked up from germline, CDR1 is SGHVS and CDR2 is FNYEAQ. This CDR3 spans 13 amino acids. V shed 5 bases and J shed 9 bases, with 13 bases lying between them. CDR3 sequence (DNA): TGTGCCAGCAGCCTTGGACCGTCCCAAAAACTGTTTTTT. It translates to CASSLGPSQKLFF.